These 21 T cell receptor beta chains were sequenced from one sample in a study of T-cell memory formation after mild COVID-19. TCRdb reanalysed the 5' RACE reads using MiXCR and keeps one entry per CDR3 protein. The sample shows about 150,000 distinct CDR3 sequences, about an eighth of them seen only once. The material sequenced was PBMCs or a T cell subset sorted from them (not recorded which). These receptors were taken from a man aged 18 to 29 who had mild COVID-19 (a few samples of this study predate the infection). Cell type and time point are not known.

This chain connects TRBV20-1 to TRBJ2-7, with 9 bases aligning to TRBD1. CDR1 and CDR2 from the germline V gene are DFQATT and SNEGSKA (reference sequence). V was clipped by 4 bases and J by 4 bases; unmatched bases: 17. This CDR3 contains 17 residues. Here the CDR3 reads CSANDASGTGSQYEQYF. The DNA of the CDR3 is TGCAGTGCTAACGACGCAAGCGGGACAGGGTCCCAGTACGAGCAGTACTTC.

At least ten counts were recorded for this clonotype. The rearrangement uses TRBV12-3 or TRBV12-4 and TRBJ2-5, with 8 nucleotides matching TRBD1. The CDR3 is 14 residues long. V trimming: 5 bases; J trimming: 4 bases; junction bases outside the gene matches: 6. The CDR3 bases are TGTGCCAGCAGTACAGGACAGGGAGTAGAGACCCAGTACTTC. Translating it yields CASSTGQGVETQYF.

This clonotype was seen a handful of times. The J gene is TRBJ1-2, the V gene TRBV9, with 9 bases identical to TRBD1. Germline V CDR1 and CDR2: SGDLS, YYNGEE. V lost 3 bases and J lost 7; bases outside the gene matches: 13. The CDR3 loop spans 16 amino acids. As DNA, the CDR3 is TGTGCCAGCAGCGCGCTTCCGGGACAGGGTGCGGGTGGCTACACCTTC. Protein: CASSALPGQGAGGYTF.

The chain couples TRBV7-9 to TRBJ2-1, with 10 bases that match TRBD2. The CDR3 contains 16 residues. Unmatched junction bases numbered 4, after V lost 0 bases and J lost 5 bases. Germline V CDR1 and CDR2: SEHNR, FQNEAQ (reference sequence). In DNA, the CDR3 is TGTGCCAGCAGCTTAGCCCTAGCGGGGGAGCACAATGAGCAGTTCTTC. It specifies CASSLALAGEHNEQFF.

The chain joins TRBV7-9 to TRBJ2-5; TRBD1 agrees at 11 bases. J gave up 5 bases and V 2 bases, and 16 bases lay outside the gene matches. The CDR3 is made up of 19 amino acids. Germline V gene lookup returns CDR1 SEHNR and CDR2 FQNEAQ (reference sequence). CDR3 in amino acids: CASSLSARTGGRSMETQYF. The CDR3 DNA is TGTGCCAGCAGCTTATCGGCCCGGACAGGGGGCCGGTCAATGGAGACCCAGTACTTC.

A few counts support this clonotype. One end of the junction does not line up with germline, which may come from a read error. This sequence joins TRBV20-1 and TRBJ2-4, with TRBD2 identical over 9 bases. CDR1 is DFQATT, CDR2 SNEGSKA, per germline (reference sequence). This CDR3 contains 15 residues. The CDR3 loop is CSAREHTASGAAGDF. CDR3 in DNA: TGCAGTGCTAGAGAACACACGGCTAGCGGGGCCGCAGGGGACTTC.

This clonotype was picked up many times. This CDR3 reads CASTSAGGPLYEQYF. The CDR3 DNA sequence: TGTGCCAGCACCTCTGCTGGGGGACCTCTGTACGAGCAGTACTTC. This chain links TRBV7-9 with TRBJ2-7; D could derive from TRBD1 or TRBD2 (5 bases each). Germline V lookup: CDR1 SEHNR, CDR2 FQNEAQ (reference sequence). The CDR3 consists of 15 residues. Trimming shortened V by 7 bases and J by 4 bases, and 20 bases separated the two germline ends. Filled out from reference TRBV7-9 and TRBJ2-7, the complete variable domain reads DTGVSQNPRHKITKRGQNVTFRCDPISEHNRLYWYRQTLGQGPEFLTYFQNEAQLEKSRLLSDRFSAERPKGSFSTLEIQRTEQGDSAMYLCASTSAGGPLYEQYFGPGTRLTVT.

This clonotype was seen a few times. Mismatch with germline at one junction end may stem from a read error. The rearrangement links TRBV7-2 to TRBJ2-3; TRBD2 matches 7 bases. This CDR3 region has 15 residues. The germline gives CDR1 SGHTA, CDR2 FQGNSA. The CDR3: CASSLAAVQGDTQYF. For the CDR3, the DNA is TGTGCCAGCAGCCTAGCGGCGGTCCAGGGAGATACGCAGTATTTT. Full variable domain (outside the CDR3, taken from reference TRBV7-2 and TRBJ2-3): GAGVSQSPSNKVTEKGKDVELRCDPISGHTALYWYRQSLGQGLEFLIYFQGNSAPDKSGLPSDRFSAERTGGSVSTLTIQRTQQEDSAVYLCASSLAAVQGDTQYFGPGTRLTVL.

This chain joins TRBV4-3 and TRBJ1-4; D is undetermined. CDR3 length equals 16 residues. V gave up 1 base and J gave up 8 bases, with 17 bases separating them. Germline CDR1 reads LGHNA; CDR2 reads YSLEER. CDR3 coding DNA: TGCGCCAGCAGCCAAGGAGGTTCAGCATGGATGGAAAAACTGTTTTTT. Amino acid sequence: CASSQGGSAWMEKLFF.

The CDR3 reads CASTTWDTLTGELFF. As DNA, the CDR3 is TGTGCCAGCACCACTTGGGACACGTTGACCGGGGAGCTGTTTTTT. The chain couples TRBV6-2 or TRBV6-3 to TRBJ2-2; D is perhaps TRBD1 (6 bases). This CDR3 is built from 15 residues. V was trimmed by 7 bases and J by 5 bases, leaving 17 bases between them. Germline V gene sequence: CDR1 MNHEY, CDR2 SVGEGT.

The chain is built from TRBV20-1 and TRBJ2-5; 7 nucleotides align to TRBD2. This CDR3 spans 12 amino acids. V was pared by 3 bases and J by 4 bases, with 2 bases of the junction left unmatched. From germline, CDR1 is DFQATT and CDR2 SNEGSKA (reference sequence). CDR3 DNA sequence: TGCAGTGCTAGGACTAGCCTAGAGACCCAGTACTTC. It specifies CSARTSLETQYF.

This clonotype appeared a few times. This sequence joins TRBV6-2 or TRBV6-3 and TRBJ1-1; D remains unclear. V was pared by 6 bases and J by 3 bases, with 14 bases between. The CDR3 length is 14 residues. CDR1 and CDR2 from the germline V gene are MNHEY and SVGEGT. The CDR3 DNA sequence: TGTGCCAGCAGCCCCCAGGAGTGGGACACTGAAGCTTTCTTT. Translated, it gives CASSPQEWDTEAFF.

This sequence joins TRBV12-3 or TRBV12-4 and TRBJ2-3; D gene ambiguous. V was clipped by 7 bases and J by 4 bases, with 9 bases between them. The CDR3 covers 12 residues. CDR3 sequence: CASNPSADTQYF. DNA for the CDR3: TGTGCCAGCAACCCGTCCGCAGATACGCAGTATTTT.

This clonotype has just a few counts. This chain uses TRBV7-2 with TRBJ2-5, with D hard to call. V was shortened by 0 bases and J by 5 bases, with 10 bases between the two germline ends. The germline gives CDR1 SGHTA, CDR2 FQGNSA. This CDR3 contains 14 residues. The CDR3 DNA reads as TGTGCCAGCAGCTTAGCCTGGGTTGCGGAGACCCAGTACTTC. Translation: CASSLAWVAETQYF.

The chain recombines TRBV10-3 with TRBJ2-7; the D gene is possibly TRBD2 (6 bases). Germline loops: CDR1 ENHRY, CDR2 SYGVKD. V lost 6 bases and J 7 bases, leaving 16 bases between the germline ends. The CDR3 length is 13 residues. In nucleotides, the CDR3 is TGTGCCATCAGCGAACGGGGGTCCCGGGAGCAGTACGTC. This translates into CAISERGSREQYV.

Many counts were recorded for this clonotype. This sequence joins TRBV7-2 and TRBJ2-3; 9 bases fit TRBD2. CDR1 is SGHTA, CDR2 FQGNSA, per germline. After removal of 4 bases from V and 4 bases from J, the junction contained 6 bases not matched to a gene. This CDR3 has 15 residues. The CDR3 DNA follows: TGTGCCAGCAGCTGGGCTAGCGGGGTTGCAGATACGCAGTATTTT. It specifies CASSWASGVADTQYF.

The V and J genes are TRBV7-2 and TRBJ2-5; D may be TRBD1 (7 bases). Germline V CDR1 and CDR2: SGHTA, FQGNSA. This CDR3 is 14 amino acids long. Trimming removed 6 bases at V and 1 base at J, with 12 bases between. The CDR3 DNA reads as TGTGCCAGCAGTTACCAGGGGGGCCAAGAGACCCAGTACTTC. This encodes CASSYQGGQETQYF.

This clonotype was observed a few times. CDR3 residues: CASSARGDTQYF. The CDR3 nucleotides are TGTGCCAGCAGTGCCAGGGGAGATACGCAGTATTTT. The genes are TRBV6-5 and TRBJ2-3; D possibly corresponds to TRBD1 (6 bases). The V end lost 5 bases, the J end lost 5 bases, and 8 bases lay between the germline ends. CDR1 and CDR2 from the germline V gene are MNHEY and SVGAGI. The CDR3 loop spans 12 amino acids.

The V call is TRBV6-6, the J call TRBJ2-1; 8 nucleotides line up with TRBD1. Losses at the gene ends were 4 bases for V and 5 bases for J; bases not matched to a gene: 4. This CDR3 contains 14 residues. Looked up from germline, CDR1 is MNHNY and CDR2 is SVGAGI (reference sequence). In DNA form, the CDR3 reads TGTGCCAGCAGTTTCAGGGGGCGACACAATGAGCAGTTCTTC. As protein: CASSFRGRHNEQFF.

The chain couples TRBV5-1 to TRBJ2-5; possible D gene TRBD1, 6 bases. Germline assignment: CDR1 SGHRS and CDR2 YFSETQ. V lost 0 bases to trimming and J lost 5 bases, with 14 bases between them. CDR3 size: 15 residues. The CDR3 coding sequence is TGCGCCAGCAGCTTGGTCTTTAGGGGGAAGGAGACCCAGTACTTC. The encoded protein is CASSLVFRGKETQYF.

At least ten counts were recorded for this clonotype. The V call is TRBV28, the J call TRBJ2-4, with D perhaps matching TRBD1 or TRBD2 (7 bases each). Germline values: CDR1 MDHEN, CDR2 SYDVKM. The length of the CDR3 is 15 residues. V shed 6 bases and J shed 7 bases, with 19 bases lying between them. In DNA form, the CDR3 reads TGTGCCAGCAGCATCCCCAGGGGGGGATTGAACATTCAGTACTTC. Translation gives CASSIPRGGLNIQYF.